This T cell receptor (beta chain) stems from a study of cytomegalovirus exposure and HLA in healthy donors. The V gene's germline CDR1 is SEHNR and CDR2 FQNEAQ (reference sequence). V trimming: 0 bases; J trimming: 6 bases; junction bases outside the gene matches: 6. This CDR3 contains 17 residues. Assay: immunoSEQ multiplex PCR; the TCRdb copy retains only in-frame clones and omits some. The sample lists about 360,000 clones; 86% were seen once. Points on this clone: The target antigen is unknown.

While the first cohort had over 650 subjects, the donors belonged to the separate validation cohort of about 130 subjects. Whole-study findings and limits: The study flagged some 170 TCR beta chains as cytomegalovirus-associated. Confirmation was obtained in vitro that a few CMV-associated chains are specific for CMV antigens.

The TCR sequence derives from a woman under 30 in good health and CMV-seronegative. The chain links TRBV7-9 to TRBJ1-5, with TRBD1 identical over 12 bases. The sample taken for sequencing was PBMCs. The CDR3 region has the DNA TGTGCCAGCAGCTTAGCGATCGGGACAGGGGGCAGTCAGCCCCAGCATTTT. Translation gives CASSLAIGTGGSQPQHF.